The source of this T cell receptor (beta chain) is a study of Tregs in tolerant kidney transplant recipients. General study points: Biological reproducibility was not directly addressed, but technical replication error appeared minimal. Few patients were studied, so findings need validation in larger groups. For some patients, primers changed over time, blocking nucleotide-level comparison.

On this clone: Its antigen is not known.

Germline CDR1 reads MGHRA; CDR2 reads YSYEKL. This CDR3 has 15 residues. Trimming left V 3 bases short and J 0 bases short, with 9 bases between. Profiling relied on immunoSEQ multiplex PCR, and the TCRdb table lists in-frame clones only, not all of them. The sample shows 50,000 or so clones, approximately 89% of them seen only once. Recipients received nonmyeloablative bone marrow transplants from related graft donors, with transient mixed chimerism. Thawed PBMCs were FACS-sorted into unstimulated CD4+CD25+CD127- regulatory T cells, CD4+CD25- non-regulatory cells, CD4 and CD8 cells. Sequenced material: CD8+ T cells from blood (PBMCs), taken 12 months after the transplant. The TCR comes from a human patient who received a combined kidney and bone marrow transplant. Part of the T cells may come from the graft donor. The V gene is TRBV4-1, the J gene TRBJ1-5; no reliable D call. The CDR3 sequence: CASSQARYSNQPQHF. The CDR3 DNA reads as TGCGCCAGCAGCCAGGCTAGATATAGCAATCAGCCCCAGCATTTT.